The rows below give T cell receptor beta chains drawn from one sample of a study of T cell responses to AZD1222 COVID-19 vaccine. Profiled with immunoSEQ multiplex PCR; TCRdb holds only in-frame clones, not every one. The sample comprises 180,000 or so clones, approximately 90% of which are singletons, and 4.3% rests with the top ten. This material consisted of peripheral blood, taken 28 days after the second dose of the MenACWY control vaccine. All receptors derive from an adult who received the MenACWY meningococcal vaccine as a control. Both conserved end residues are part of each CDR3. A D gene is named only where the DNA matches it firmly.

j_gene | v_gene | len | d_gene | CDR3aa | CDR3nt
TRBJ1-1 | TRBV5-8 | 18 | - | CASSLVGTRKRGLVEAFF | TGTGCCAGCAGCTTGGTTGGGACACGAAAGAGGGGGTTGGTTGAAGCTTTCTTT
TRBJ2-1 | TRBV7-8 | 15 | TRBD2 | CASSSGTSVYNEQFF | TGTGCCAGCAGCTCCGGGACTAGCGTCTACAATGAGCAGTTCTTC
TRBJ2-2 | TRBV6-5 | 15 | TRBD1 | CASRLGTGGRGELFF | TGTGCCAGCAGGCTTGGGACAGGGGGCCGTGGGGAGCTGTTTTTT
TRBJ2-4 | TRBV28 | 14 | TRBD1 | CASREPGGSGIQYF | TGTGCCAGCAGGGAACCAGGGGGCTCCGGCATTCAGTACTTC
TRBJ2-2 | TRBV19 | 16 | TRBD1 | CASSKTGVPETGELFF | TGTGCCAGTAGTAAAACAGGGGTGCCCGAAACCGGGGAGCTGTTTTTT
TRBJ1-4 | TRBV6-5 | 14 | TRBD1 | CASSYGGQIEKLFF | TGTGCCAGCAGTTACGGGGGACAGATTGAAAAACTGTTTTTT
TRBJ1-1 | TRBV11-2 | 12 | - | CASSSLPGQAFF | TGTGCCAGCAGCTCTCTACCGGGCCAAGCTTTCTTT
TRBJ1-6 | TRBV6-5 | 15 | - | CASSYLQGGSSPLHF | TGTGCCAGCAGTTACTTGCAGGGAGGTAGTTCACCCCTCCACTTT
TRBJ2-1 | TRBV25-1 | 16 | - | CASSEGGDLSYNEQFF | TGTGCCAGCAGTGAAGGAGGGGACTTATCCTACAATGAGCAGTTCTTC
TRBJ2-5 | TRBV7-2 | 14 | - | CVSSRQSNQETQYF | TGTGTCAGCAGCCGTCAGAGTAACCAAGAGACCCAGTACTTC
TRBJ1-1 | TRBV6-5 | 11 | - | CASTVSTEAFF | TGTGCCAGCACAGTGAGTACTGAAGCTTTCTTT
TRBJ1-4 | TRBV5-1 | 14 | - | CASSSWVENEKLFF | TGCGCCAGCAGCTCGTGGGTCGAGAATGAAAAACTGTTTTTT
TRBJ1-2 | TRBV7-2 | 14 | - | CASSSDGNNYGYTF | TGTGCCAGCAGCTCTGACGGGAATAACTATGGCTACACCTTC
TRBJ2-7 | TRBV5-1 | 17 | TRBD2 | CASSSLRTSGRFVEQYF | TGCGCCAGCAGCTCACTAAGAACTAGCGGGAGGTTTGTGGAGCAGTACTTC
TRBJ1-1 | TRBV7-2 | 14 | - | CASSWDSLNTEAFF | TGTGCCAGCAGCTGGGACTCCTTGAACACTGAAGCTTTCTTT
TRBJ1-5 | TRBV6-2/TRBV6-3 | 14 | - | CASSYSGGHQPQHF | TGTGCCAGCAGTTACTCAGGGGGACATCAGCCCCAGCATTTT
TRBJ1-1 | TRBV10-2 | 14 | - | CASSEFLDSGKAFF | TGCGCCAGCAGTGAGTTTTTGGACAGCGGGAAAGCTTTCTTT
TRBJ2-7 | TRBV28 | 11 | - | CASSPQYEQYF | TGTGCCAGCAGTCCTCAATACGAGCAGTACTTC
TRBJ2-7 | TRBV7-2 | 14 | TRBD2 | CASTPGLAVREQYF | TGTGCCAGCACCCCGGGACTAGCGGTGCGGGAGCAGTACTTC
TRBJ2-7 | TRBV6-5 | 15 | - | CASSYDSRGGYEQYF | TGTGCCAGCAGTTACGATTCCAGGGGGGGCTACGAGCAGTACTTC
TRBJ2-7 | TRBV6-5 | 15 | TRBD1 | CASSRQGASSYEQYF | TGTGCCAGCAGCCGCCAGGGGGCCTCTTCCTACGAGCAGTACTTC
TRBJ1-3 | TRBV10-3 | 16 | - | CAIRNNGGGVGNTIYF | TGTGCCATCCGAAACAACGGCGGCGGAGTGGGAAACACCATATATTTT
TRBJ1-3 | TRBV6-1 | 16 | - | CASSEDTAISGNTIYF | TGTGCCAGCAGTGAAGATACAGCTATTTCTGGAAACACCATATATTTT
TRBJ2-7 | TRBV30 | 13 | TRBD1 | CAWSTRDSREQYF | TGTGCCTGGAGTACTCGGGACAGCCGCGAGCAGTACTTC